The 14 T cell receptor beta chains below come from one sample, sequenced in a study of cytomegalovirus exposure and HLA in healthy donors. Vbeta (60) and Jbeta (13) primers were used in the PCR. TCRdb's copy holds only in-frame clones and misses some; the assay was immunoSEQ multiplex PCR. The sample shows approximately 80,000 clones, and 1% to 1.4% sits with its ten largest clones. Sequencing was performed on PBMCs. Source of these receptors: a woman in her 30s in good health and CMV-seronegative.

This chain links TRBV7-8 with TRBJ1-1, with D perhaps TRBD1 (6 bases). V lost 5 bases to trimming and J lost 2 bases, with 18 bases between them. This CDR3 contains 16 residues. Per the germline V gene, CDR1 is SGHVS and CDR2 is FQNEAQ. Here the CDR3 reads CASSNRDGPANTEAFF. CDR3 DNA: TGTGCCAGCAGCAACAGGGACGGCCCAGCTAACACTGAAGCTTTCTTT.

V gene TRBV5-6 combines with J gene TRBJ2-5; D is perhaps TRBD1 (6 bases). Per germline, CDR1 SGHDT and CDR2 YYEEEE. Trimming removed 4 bases from V and 5 bases from J, with 15 bases in between. This CDR3 spans 14 amino acids. The CDR3 DNA reads TGTGCCAGCAGCATCCCTTCAGGGGCGGAGACCCAGTACTTC. It specifies CASSIPSGAETQYF.

V usage is TRBV7-6 and J usage is TRBJ2-3; 10 bases line up with TRBD2. In germline, CDR1 is SGHVS, CDR2 FNYEAQ. V lost 2 bases, J lost 4 bases, and 15 bases stayed unmatched. The CDR3 extends over 19 amino acids. The CDR3 nucleotides read TGTGCCAGCAGCTTACGGTCCCAAGCGGGAGGGCCTACGGCAGATACGCAGTATTTT. It specifies CASSLRSQAGGPTADTQYF. The variable domain in full, with the rest retrieved from reference TRBV7-6 and TRBJ2-3, is GAGVSQSPRYKVTKRGQDVALRCDPISGHVSLYWYRQALGQGPEFLTYFNYEAQQDKSGLPNDRFSAERPEGSISTLTIQRTEQRDSAMYRCASSLRSQAGGPTADTQYFGPGTRLTVL.

The chain is built from TRBV30 and TRBJ2-1; 8 positions match TRBD2. Germline loops: CDR1 GTSNPN, CDR2 SVGIG (reference sequence). This CDR3 comprises 13 residues. V shed 2 bases, J shed 5 bases, and the junction held 2 bases outside the gene matches. The CDR3 loop reads CAWSSGGHNEQFF. The CDR3, as DNA: TGTGCCTGGAGTAGCGGGGGTCACAATGAGCAGTTCTTC.

The J gene is TRBJ1-1, the V gene TRBV6-6; the D is unclear. The CDR3 is 12 amino acids. The V gene's germline CDR1 is MNHNY and CDR2 SVGAGI (reference sequence). The V end lost 6 bases, the J end lost 5 bases, and 10 bases lay between the germline ends. The DNA of the CDR3 is TGTGCCAGCAGCCGGTCGGGGACTGAAGCTTTCTTT. Protein: CASSRSGTEAFF.

The chain joins TRBV6-1 to TRBJ1-2; 8 nucleotides match TRBD1. Trimming removed 6 bases from V and 1 base from J; junction bases left unmatched: 4. Germline CDR1 reads MNHNS; CDR2 reads SASEGT. CDR3 length: 14 amino acids. DNA for the CDR3: TGTGCCAGCAGGGACAGGGCTGGTAACTATGGCTACACCTTC. Translation: CASRDRAGNYGYTF.

The gene calls are TRBV2 and TRBJ2-5; perhaps TRBD2 as D (5 bases). Matching the DNA end better, TRBJ2-7 makes the J call doubtful. In germline, CDR1 is SNHLY, CDR2 FYNNEI. The CDR3 spans 14 residues. CDR3 in amino acids: CASKERPTIYEQYF. The CDR3 DNA reads as TGTGCCAGTAAGGAGCGGCCGACAATCTACGAGCAGTACTTC.

This chain uses TRBV5-1 with TRBJ2-3, with 12 bases that match TRBD2. Per germline, CDR1 SGHRS and CDR2 YFSETQ. V gave up 0 bases and J gave up 4 bases; unmatched junction bases: 3. CDR3 size: 16 residues. CDR3 sequence (DNA): TGCGCCAGCAGCTTGGAACTAGCGGGGGGAGCAGATACGCAGTATTTT. Its translation is CASSLELAGGADTQYF.

V usage is TRBV5-1 and J usage is TRBJ1-2, with 8 bases that match TRBD1. V trimming: 4 bases; J trimming: 7 bases; junction bases outside the gene matches: 15. The CDR3 length is 16 residues. The germline gives CDR1 SGHRS, CDR2 YFSETQ. CDR3 in amino acids: CASSRLVETGAGGYTF. The CDR3 coding sequence is TGCGCCAGCAGCCGTCTGGTGGAGACAGGGGCGGGTGGCTACACCTTC.

The chain joins TRBV19 to TRBJ2-7; TRBD2 matches 8 bases. The length of the CDR3 is 16 residues. Losses at the gene ends were 3 bases for V and 6 bases for J; bases not matched to a gene: 13. Germline CDR1 and CDR2: LNHDA and SQIVND (reference sequence). CDR3 coding DNA: TGTGCCAGTAGTATGGCAGCCTTGCAGCGGGGGAGCGAGCAGTACTTC. This gives the protein CASSMAALQRGSEQYF. The full variable domain, in which reference TRBV19 and TRBJ2-7 provide the parts outside the CDR3, is DGGITQSPKYLFRKEGQNVTLSCEQNLNHDAMYWYRQDPGQGLRLIYYSQIVNDFQKGDIAEGYSVSREKKESFPLTVTSAQKNPTAFYLCASSMAALQRGSEQYFGPGTRLTVT.

This sequence joins TRBV2 and TRBJ1-3, with D unclear. Trimming took 5 bases from V and 1 from J, leaving 12 bases between them. The V gene's germline CDR1 is SNHLY and CDR2 FYNNEI. This CDR3 is built from 15 residues. This CDR3 is CASSLVGSSGNTIYF. In nucleotides, the CDR3 is TGTGCCAGCAGTTTGGTGGGCTCGTCTGGAAACACCATATATTTT.

The J gene is TRBJ2-5, the V gene TRBV11-2, with 10 bases fitting TRBD2. Unmatched junction bases numbered 19, after V lost 6 bases and J lost 12 bases. The CDR3 spans 16 residues. Germline assignment: CDR1 SGHAT and CDR2 FQNNGV. CDR3 sequence reads: CASRSEKMASGSLEYF. Written as DNA, the CDR3 is TGTGCCAGCAGATCCGAGAAGATGGCTAGCGGGAGTCTGGAGTACTTC.

The J gene is TRBJ1-2, the V gene TRBV6-1, with a tentative D call TRBD1 (5 bases). This CDR3 comprises 15 residues. Germline-derived CDR1 and CDR2 are MNHNS and SASEGT. V was clipped by 1 base and J by 5 bases, with 14 bases between them. The chain's CDR3 is CASSEGGAGNYGYTF. The CDR3 bases are TGTGCCAGCAGTGAAGGGGGCGCGGGAAATTATGGCTACACCTTC.

V is TRBV15 and J is TRBJ2-2; the D gene is possibly TRBD1 (5 bases). The V end was cut by 1 base, the J end by 4 bases, with 10 bases between. The CDR3 consists of 15 residues. Germline assignment: CDR1 LNHNV and CDR2 YYDKDF (reference sequence). This CDR3 reads CATSRVDRGTGELFF. CDR3 nucleotides: TGTGCCACCAGCAGAGTTGATAGGGGCACCGGGGAGCTGTTTTTT. Based on the CDR3 plus reference TRBV15 and TRBJ2-2, the full variable domain is DAMVIQNPRYQVTQFGKPVTLSCSQTLNHNVMYWYQQKSSQAPKLLFHYYDKDFNNEADTPDNFQSRRPNTSFCFLDIRSPGLGDTAMYLCATSRVDRGTGELFFGEGSRLTVL.